This T cell receptor beta chain was recorded in a study of control samples from healthy donors and cancer patients. Produced via immunoSEQ multiplex PCR; TCRdb's table is partial and in-frame only. The table records almost 85,000 clones, 65% to 90% of them present only once. Per germline, CDR1 SGHNT and CDR2 YYREEE (reference sequence). The CDR3 length is 16 residues. V lost 1 base and J lost 4; bases outside the gene matches: 4. The sequencing sample was made of PBMCs. The clonotype comes from a man aged 55 to 69 with head and neck cancer. The genes are TRBV5-4 and TRBJ2-6, with 8 bases aligning to TRBD1. The CDR3 coding sequence is TGTGCCAGCAGCTTGAATGGACAGGGCGGGGCCAACGTCCTGACTTTC. This translates into CASSLNGQGGANVLTF.